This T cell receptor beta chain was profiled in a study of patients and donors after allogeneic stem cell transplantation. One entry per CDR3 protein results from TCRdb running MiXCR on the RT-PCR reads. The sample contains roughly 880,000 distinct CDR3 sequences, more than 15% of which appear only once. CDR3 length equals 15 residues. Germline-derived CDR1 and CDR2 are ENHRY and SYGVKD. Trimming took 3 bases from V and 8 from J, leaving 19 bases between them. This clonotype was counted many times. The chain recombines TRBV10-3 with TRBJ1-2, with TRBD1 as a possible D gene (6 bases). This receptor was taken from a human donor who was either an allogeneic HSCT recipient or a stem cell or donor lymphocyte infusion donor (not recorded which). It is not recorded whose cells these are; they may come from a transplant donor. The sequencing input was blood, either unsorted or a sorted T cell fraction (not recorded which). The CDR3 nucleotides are TGTGCCATCAGTGAAGGAGACAGGCGCCTGGGAGGCTACACCTTC. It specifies CAISEGDRRLGGYTF.